The T cell receptor beta chain described here comes from a study of regulatory T cells in long-lasting Graves disease. For TCR beta, libraries came from iRepertoire HTBI primers and Arm-PCR of CDR3 regions. TCRdb independently ran MiXCR on the multiplex PCR reads; one entry per CDR3 protein. The table includes 400,000 to 650,000 distinct CDR3 sequences, 15% to 20% detected once. Study observations and caveats: A reduction in accuracy may have resulted from the small sample size. Persistent disease favored TRBV28, TRBJ1-2 and TRBJ2-5.

As for time point: newly diagnosed GD, antithyroid drugs for less than 3 months. After RNA was extracted from PBMCs, the TCR library was made from it. Trimming removed 6 bases from V and 2 bases from J, with 16 bases in between. The germline gives CDR1 MDHEN, CDR2 SYDVKM. The CDR3 sequence is 15 residues long. Remarks on this clonotype: The antigen is undetermined.

These data were also filed under a second study, of T cells in Graves' hyperthyroidism and ophthalmopathy. That work adds: Ophthalmopathy stood apart from stable hyperthyroidism in a 13 V-J model.

This clonotype originated in a woman aged 40-65 years with Graves disease. Source: peripheral blood mononuclear cells (PBMCs), taken at new diagnosis, from a patient treated with antithyroid drugs. This rearrangement joins TRBV28 to TRBJ1-2; a possible D gene is TRBD1 (5 bases). CDR3 nucleotide sequence: TGTGCCAGCAGCGTAGGAGTGGCAGGGAACTATGGCTACACCTTC. Translation: CASSVGVAGNYGYTF.